These T cell receptor beta chains were read from a single sample in a study of cytomegalovirus exposure and HLA in healthy donors. Clones were sequenced by immunoSEQ multiplex PCR, and TCRdb holds only the in-frame ones, with some missing. Among about 110,000 clones listed, 9.5% to 15% were seen once. The sequenced sample consisted of PBMCs. The receptor source for this set is a man aged 35 to 55 in good health and CMV-seropositive. Both conserved end residues are part of each CDR3. Each record gives: J gene, clone size, D gene, V gene, CDR3 protein, CDR3 DNA. A D gene is named only where the DNA matches it firmly. Some rows mark clone size as missing; the rest say once, few, many or name a class of expanded clone.

J: TRBJ2-7
size: few
D: NA
V: TRBV20-1
CDR3: CSGRWLYEQYF
DNA: TGCAGTGGGAGGTGGTTATACGAGCAGTACTTC

J: TRBJ1-5
size: few
D: NA
V: TRBV19
CDR3: CASSFQREYSGNQPQHF
DNA: TGTGCCAGTAGTTTCCAGAGGGAATATAGCGGCAATCAGCCCCAGCATTTT

J: TRBJ2-7
size: few
D: TRBD2
V: TRBV18
CDR3: CASSPPWGGAYEQYF
DNA: TGTGCCAGCTCACCACCCTGGGGGGGAGCCTACGAGCAGTACTTC

J: TRBJ2-2
size: NA
D: NA
V: TRBV7-6
CDR3: CASSLYRDTLTGGELFF
DNA: TGTGCCAGCAGCCTTTACCGGGACACCCTAACGGGCGGGGAGCTGTTTTTT

J: TRBJ2-7
size: NA
D: NA
V: TRBV29-1
CDR3: CSVEGPLTRGGRNRYEQYF
DNA: TGCAGCGTTGAGGGGCCGTTGACTAGAGGAGGGCGGAACCGTTACGAGCAGTACTTC

J: TRBJ2-7
size: few
D: NA
V: TRBV30
CDR3: CAWGPIRGASYEQYF
DNA: TGTGCCTGGGGGCCCATTCGCGGGGCCTCCTACGAGCAGTACTTC

J: TRBJ2-1
size: few
D: NA
V: TRBV19
CDR3: CASKGSGTRSEQFF
DNA: TGTGCCAGTAAAGGTAGCGGTACTAGGAGTGAGCAGTTCTTC

J: TRBJ2-1
size: NA
D: TRBD2
V: TRBV28
CDR3: CASSLGAGAPQFF
DNA: TGTGCCAGCAGTTTGGGAGCGGGAGCCCCCCAGTTCTTC

J: TRBJ1-4
size: NA
D: TRBD1
V: TRBV4-1
CDR3: CASSQRQGGEKLFF
DNA: TGCGCCAGCAGCCAAAGACAGGGGGGTGAAAAACTGTTTTTT

J: TRBJ2-5
size: NA
D: TRBD2
V: TRBV2
CDR3: CASSGTSETQYF
DNA: TGTGCCAGCAGTGGGACTAGCGAGACCCAGTACTTC